There are many counts of the clone carrying this T cell receptor (beta chain). What it recognizes is unknown. The CDR3 contains 14 residues. V lost 8 bases, J lost 2 bases, and 6 bases stayed unmatched. cDNA carried unique molecular identifiers, and a universal primer site was added by template switching. TCRdb used MiXCR to reprocess the 5' RACE reads, holding one entry per CDR3 protein. This table holds fewer than 800,000 distinct CDR3 sequences, roughly 6.6% found once. These data are taken from a study of identical twins. Study conclusions and caveats: The models systematically underestimated how much out-of-frame TCR alpha was shared in monozygotic twins. Shared out-of-frame alpha sequences (those common to twins) showed excess low generation probability.

The same data also contributed to another study, on yellow fever vaccine responses in identical twins.

This sequence joins TRBV12-3 or TRBV12-4 and TRBJ2-5; 9 nucleotides match TRBD2. This TCR derives from a woman between 18 and 29 years old in good health. Material: PBMCs. In DNA, the CDR3 is TGTGCCAGCTTCCTAGCGGGAACTCAAGAGACCCAGTACTTC. This encodes CASFLAGTQETQYF.